This T cell receptor (beta chain) was identified in a study of T-cell memory formation after mild COVID-19. This clonotype was counted many times. TCR alpha and TCR beta cDNA libraries carrying sample barcodes and UMIs were produced by 5'RACE using constant-segment primers. Each CDR3 protein is one row after TCRdb ran MiXCR on the 5' RACE reads. This table has around 400,000 distinct CDR3 sequences, roughly a quarter appearing once. The origin of this receptor is an adult woman who had mild COVID-19 (a few samples of this study predate the infection). Cell type and time point are not known. The sample was PBMCs or a T cell subset sorted from them (not recorded which).

The CDR3 region is CATMTGGRDEQFF. CDR3 coding DNA: TGTGCCACCATGACTGGGGGCCGTGATGAGCAGTTCTTC. The chain recombines TRBV24-1 with TRBJ2-1; D may be TRBD1 (6 bases). The CDR3 length is 13 residues. Germline CDR1 and CDR2: KGHDR and SFDVKD. Trimming cost V 8 bases and J 8 bases, with 15 bases left between them.